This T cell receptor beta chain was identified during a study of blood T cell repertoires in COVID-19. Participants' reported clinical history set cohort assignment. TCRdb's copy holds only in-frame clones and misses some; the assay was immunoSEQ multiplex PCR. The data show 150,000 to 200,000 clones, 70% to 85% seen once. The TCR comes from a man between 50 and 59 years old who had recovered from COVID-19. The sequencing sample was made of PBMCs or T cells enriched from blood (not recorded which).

The CDR3 DNA reads TGTGCCAGTAGTGCGGGACAGGGAGTTTTGTCACCCCTCCACTTT. Amino acid sequence: CASSAGQGVLSPLHF. The gene calls are TRBV19 and TRBJ1-6; 9 bases fit TRBD1. The CDR3 has 15 amino acids. The V segment lost 5 bases and the J segment 10 bases; nucleotides outside the gene matches: 9. Germline lookup yields CDR1 LNHDA and CDR2 SQIVND (reference sequence).